This T cell receptor beta chain was captured in a study of radiotherapy plus CTLA-4 blockade in lung cancer. Study summary: Overall, about 19% of patients showed an objective response, while about 30% attained disease control. Study observations and caveats: Blood saw expansion of tumor-derived TCR clones after radiotherapy plus ipilimumab. Response, reportedly, was best predicted by interferon-beta along with early blood T cell clone dynamics.

Germline V gene data show CDR1 as SGHRS and CDR2 as YFSETQ. This CDR3 spans 17 amino acids. V lost 4 bases to trimming and J lost 1 base; unmatched junction nucleotides: 12. Participants had chemo-refractory metastatic non-small-cell lung cancer and were treated with focal radiation plus ipilimumab CTLA-4 blockade. Data came from immunoSEQ multiplex PCR; TCRdb stores just in-frame clones and leaves some out. The table includes around 91,000 clones, 80% to 90% detected once. This clone was detected only a few times. Its antigen remains unidentified. Here the sequenced sample was peripheral blood, taken from a patient treated with radiotherapy plus ipilimumab. This clonotype was sampled from a human donor with non-small cell lung cancer that progressed on radiotherapy plus ipilimumab. This chain uses TRBV5-1 with TRBJ2-3, with 7 bases identical to TRBD2. The CDR3 here is CASSLIRGGSGTDTQYF. Written as DNA, the CDR3 is TGCGCCAGCAGCCTGATTAGGGGAGGGTCGGGCACAGATACGCAGTATTTT.